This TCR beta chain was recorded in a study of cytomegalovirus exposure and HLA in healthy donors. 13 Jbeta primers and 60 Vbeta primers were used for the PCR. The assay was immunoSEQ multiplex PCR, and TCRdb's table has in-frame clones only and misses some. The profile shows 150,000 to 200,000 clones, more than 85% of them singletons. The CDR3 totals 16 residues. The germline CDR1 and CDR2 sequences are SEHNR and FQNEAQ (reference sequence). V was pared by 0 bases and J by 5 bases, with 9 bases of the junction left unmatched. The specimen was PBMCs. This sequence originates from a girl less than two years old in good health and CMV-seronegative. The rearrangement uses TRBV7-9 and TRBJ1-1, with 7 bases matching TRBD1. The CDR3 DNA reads TGTGCCAGCAGCTTAGCGTTTAGGCAGGGGGTGACTGAAGCTTTCTTT. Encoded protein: CASSLAFRQGVTEAFF.